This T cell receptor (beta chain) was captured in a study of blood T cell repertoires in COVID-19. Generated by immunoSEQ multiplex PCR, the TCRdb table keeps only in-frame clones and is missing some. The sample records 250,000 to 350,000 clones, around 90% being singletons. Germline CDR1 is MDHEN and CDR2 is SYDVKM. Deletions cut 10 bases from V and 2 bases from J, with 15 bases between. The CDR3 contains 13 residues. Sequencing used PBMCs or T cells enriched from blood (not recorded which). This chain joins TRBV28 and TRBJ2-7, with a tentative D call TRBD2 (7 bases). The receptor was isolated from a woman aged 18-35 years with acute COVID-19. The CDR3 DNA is TGTGCCACCGAGGGGGGGGCTCCCTACGAGCAGTACTTC. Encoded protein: CATEGGAPYEQYF.